This T cell receptor (beta chain) was found in a study of metastatic and nonmetastatic thyroid tumors. Study as a whole: Comparison of repertoires was carried out across blood and tumor or nodule tissue from malignant and benign thyroid patients. Study conclusions and caveats: Compared with benign nodules, malignant thyroid tumors were reported to have significantly higher TCR beta diversity in both blood and tumor.

Regarding this clone: Its antigen remains unidentified. A junction end diverges from the germline sequence, so it may reflect a read error.

As handled by the study authors: Construction of a distant-metastasis classifier for papillary thyroid cancer relied on CDR3 differences across clinicopathological groups. With MiXCR, TCRdb called clones anew from the PCR reads. These V and J calls are TCRdb output, not the study's own analysis. The repertoire holds 30,000 to 50,000 clones, with around an eighth as singletons. The CDR3 consists of 13 residues. Per germline, CDR1 MDHEN and CDR2 SYDVKM. None of the patients had undergone any treatment ahead of thyroid surgery. The source material was blood. The sequence came from a female donor with papillary thyroid cancer or a benign thyroid nodule (not recorded which). Some clones in this sample may be carry-over from other donors' samples. The J gene is TRBJ2-1, the V gene TRBV28, with D unresolved. The CDR3 DNA reads TGTGCCGGCAGTTTAGGGCAATACAATGAGCAGTTCTTC. Translation gives CAGSLGQYNEQFF.